These 29 T cell receptor beta chains were all obtained from the same sample, sequenced in a study of tumor-infiltrating lymphocytes in oesophageal squamous cell carcinoma. TCRdb called the PCR reads again in MiXCR, with one record for every CDR3 protein. The top ten hold less than 45% of the sample, which has just under 20,000 distinct CDR3 sequences, around 41% seen once. Sample: esophageal tumor tissue. These receptor sequences come from a male donor with esophageal squamous cell carcinoma.

The sample holds many counts of this clonotype. The chain couples TRBV6-1 to TRBJ2-7; D uncertain. Per germline, CDR1 MNHNS and CDR2 SASEGT. The CDR3 extends over 11 amino acids. V was shortened by 6 bases and J by 6 bases, with 9 bases between the two germline ends. In DNA, the CDR3 is TGTGCCAGCAGAATTGCTGGCGAGCAGTACTTC. Its translation is CASRIAGEQYF.

V is TRBV11-2 and J is TRBJ2-6, with 9 bases aligning to TRBD1. CDR1 is SGHAT and CDR2 is FQNNGV in the germline V gene. This CDR3 contains 17 residues. V lost 5 bases and J lost 0; bases outside the gene matches: 5. CDR3 amino acids: CASSLTGGVSGANVLTF. Written as DNA, the CDR3 is TGTGCCAGCAGCCTGACAGGGGGAGTCTCTGGGGCCAACGTCCTGACTTTC.

This clonotype was counted many times. J is TRBJ1-2 and V is TRBV6-6, with D tentatively TRBD1 (5 bases). CDR1 is MNHNY, CDR2 SVGAGI, per germline (reference sequence). The length of the CDR3 is 16 residues. Trimming took off 0 bases at V and 4 bases at J, with 15 bases between the two ends. The CDR3 region is CASSYSVGGFVYGYTF. The CDR3 DNA follows: TGTGCCAGCAGTTACTCGGTGGGGGGATTCGTCTATGGCTACACCTTC.

The chain carries TRBV6-8 and TRBJ2-3; no reliable D call. Germline CDR1 reads MNHGY; CDR2 reads SAAAGT. The CDR3 is 16 residues long. Trimming took 5 bases from V and 0 from J, leaving 15 bases between them. The CDR3 protein is CASSVNRVTSTDTQYF. As DNA, the CDR3 is TGTGCCAGCAGTGTCAATAGGGTTACTAGCACAGATACGCAGTATTTT.

This clonotype was recorded many times. The chain employs TRBV19 and TRBJ2-7, with TRBD1 matching 7 bases. The DNA end lines up better with TRBJ2-5; the J call may be wrong. The CDR3 is 17 residues long. CDR1 and CDR2 from the germline V gene are LNHDA and SQIVND (reference sequence). CDR3 in amino acids: CASSMFRGSGGQETQYF. The CDR3 DNA follows: TGTGCCAGTAGTATGTTTCGCGGGTCAGGGGGTCAAGAGACCCAGTACTTC.

The chain uses TRBV11-3 and TRBJ2-7; D is unresolved. V was shortened by 0 bases and J by 5 bases, with 17 bases between the two germline ends. Germline V gene data show CDR1 as SGHNT and CDR2 as YENEEA. The CDR3 runs to 16 residues. The CDR3 DNA reads as TGTGCCAGCAGCTTAGATTCTGGGCGAACCTTGGACGAGCAGTACTTC. Its protein product is CASSLDSGRTLDEQYF.

With regard to this clonotype: Given the absence of the conserved phenylalanine or tryptophan at the CDR3 end, a read error is likely. The DNA is omitted, as the CDR3 cannot be located on it reliably, and the CDR3 follows TCRdb's listing. This sequence joins TRBV24-1 and TRBJ1-1. Inclusive of both ends, the CDR3 amounts to 20 amino acids. The V gene's germline CDR1 is KGHDR and CDR2 SFDVKD. The CDR3 protein is CATSDFSSGTLAQIRSILAQ.

This clonotype was counted at least ten times. J is TRBJ1-2 and V is TRBV11-2, with 7 bases lining up with TRBD1. The germline V gene encodes CDR1 SGHAT and CDR2 FQNNGV. This CDR3 comprises 13 residues. J gave up 5 bases and V 5 bases, and 5 bases lay outside the gene matches. The CDR3 DNA reads TGTGCCAGCAGCCCTGGGACAGAATATGGCTACACCTTC. This translates into CASSPGTEYGYTF. The whole variable domain, filled in from reference TRBV11-2 and TRBJ1-2, reads EAGVAQSPRYKIIEKRQSVAFWCNPISGHATLYWYQQILGQGPKLLIQFQNNGVVDDSQLPKDRFSAERLKGVDSTLKIQPAKLEDSAVYLCASSPGTEYGYTFGSGTRLTVV.

Comments on this clonotype: No conserved phenylalanine or tryptophan ends this CDR3, so it is likely a read error. No DNA is shown, since the ends of the CDR3 on it are uncertain; the CDR3 is the one TCRdb lists. The V gene is TRBV7-6, the J gene TRBJ2-3; the table names TRBD1, a call not compared with the DNA. Germline lookup yields CDR1 SGHVS and CDR2 FNYEAQ. The CDR3 is 15 amino acids long, termini counted. Here the CDR3 reads CASSQGQGREQYFGP.

Comment on this clonotype: Since the CDR3 does not end with the conserved phenylalanine or tryptophan, this likely comes from a read error. The DNA is left out, because the CDR3 cannot be placed on it with certainty; the CDR3 is given as TCRdb lists it. The CDR3 sequence: CASPWREVPVG. This rearrangement joins TRBV27 to TRBJ2-6; no check of the table's D call, TRBD2, against the DNA was made. Germline lookup yields CDR1 MNHEY and CDR2 SMNVEV (reference sequence). A total of 11 residues make up the CDR3, ends included.

There are many counts of this clonotype. This chain connects TRBV14 to TRBJ2-3; D not certain. V was shortened by 3 bases and J by 4 bases, with 11 bases between the two germline ends. This CDR3 is built from 14 residues. Germline loops: CDR1 SGHDN, CDR2 FVKESK. The CDR3 nucleotides are TGTGCCAGCAGCCATCACCACCAGCCAGATACGCAGTATTTT. It translates to CASSHHHQPDTQYF.

There are many counts of this clonotype. This rearrangement joins TRBV11-2 to TRBJ1-4; the D gene is possibly TRBD1 (5 bases). Germline-derived CDR1 and CDR2 are SGHAT and FQNNGV. Trimming left V 3 bases short and J 4 bases short, with 9 bases between. The CDR3 runs 14 residues. DNA for the CDR3: TGTGCCAGCAGCTTGGGGACCAATAATGAAAAACTGTTTTTT. Translation gives CASSLGTNNEKLFF.

This clonotype was found once. The chain employs TRBV9 and TRBJ2-7, with 9 bases matching TRBD1. Germline V CDR1 and CDR2: SGDLS, YYNGEE. The CDR3 spans 14 residues. Germline trimming cut 3 bases from V and 6 bases from J; bases unmatched to any gene: 7. The CDR3 DNA reads TGTGCCAGCAGCGGGACAGGGGACCCCCTCGAGCAGTACTTC. Its protein product is CASSGTGDPLEQYF.

As concerns this clonotype: A much larger clone sits a single nucleotide away, making a read error possible. The rearrangement joins TRBV12-3 or TRBV12-4 to TRBJ1-5, with a weak D call TRBD1 (5 bases). The CDR3 runs 15 residues. The CDR3 is CASSSLGRSNQSQHF. Written as DNA, the CDR3 is TGTGCCAGCAGTTCCCTGGGACGTAGCAATCAGTCCCAGCATTTT.

As for this clonotype: The junction departs from germline at one end; a sequencing error may be responsible. The chain uses TRBV6-2 or TRBV6-3 and TRBJ1-6; TRBD1 might be the D (5 bases). Germline lookup yields CDR1 MNHEY and CDR2 SVGEGT. The CDR3 spans 16 residues. This chain's CDR3 is CASSPEGFSSNSPLHF. In DNA form, the CDR3 reads TGTGCCAGCTCTCCTGAGGGGTTCTCCTCTAATTCACCCCTCCACTTT.

This clonotype was picked up many times. This chain links TRBV11-2 with TRBJ1-1; D is undetermined. This CDR3 is 12 amino acids long. The germline V gene encodes CDR1 SGHAT and CDR2 FQNNGV. The V end lost 6 bases, the J end lost 11 bases, and 16 bases lay between the germline ends. The CDR3 DNA sequence: TGTGCCAGCAGGACCAGACAAGGCTTGGCTTTCTTT. Translation: CASRTRQGLAFF.

V usage is TRBV7-9 and J usage is TRBJ2-3; 10 bases match TRBD2. The CDR3 spans 16 residues. Germline V lookup: CDR1 SEHNR, CDR2 FQNEAQ (reference sequence). The ends lost 5 bases at V and 2 bases at J; junction bases unmatched: 7. CDR3 coding DNA: TGTGCCAGCAGCCCAGCTAGCGGGAGTATCACAGATACGCAGTATTTT. This sequence encodes CASSPASGSITDTQYF.

This clonotype has at least ten counts. The rearrangement uses TRBV28 and TRBJ2-3; D is possibly TRBD1 (6 bases). Germline assignment: CDR1 MDHEN and CDR2 SYDVKM. This CDR3 spans 15 amino acids. V was cut by 5 bases and J by 7 bases, with 19 bases left in between. In DNA, the CDR3 is TGTGCCAGCAGTCCGGGCCAGGGGCAAGGGAATACGCAGTATTTT. Translated: CASSPGQGQGNTQYF.

In this sample, this clonotype is medium-sized. CDR3 bases: TGTGCCAGCAGCACCTACGGCAGGGATGAAAAACTGTTTTTT. The encoded protein is CASSTYGRDEKLFF. V and J are TRBV7-8 and TRBJ1-4, with D tentatively TRBD1 (5 bases). The CDR3 extends over 14 amino acids. CDR1 SGHVS and CDR2 FQNEAQ come from the germline V gene. Trimming stripped 5 bases from V and 6 bases from J, with 13 bases between.

On this clonotype itself: The junction shows a germline mismatch at one end, possibly a read error. The V gene is TRBV7-6, the J gene TRBJ1-1; TRBD1 aligns across 9 bases. The CDR3 contains 13 residues. The germline V gene encodes CDR1 SGHVS and CDR2 FNYEAQ. CDR3 DNA sequence: TGTGCCAGCAGCCGGGACAGGGAGTCCGAGCAGTACTTT. Translating gives CASSRDRESEQYF.

Many counts were recorded for this clonotype. The chain recombines TRBV11-1 with TRBJ2-1; D unclear. Germline V gene lookup returns CDR1 SGHAT and CDR2 FQDESV (reference sequence). This CDR3 has 13 amino acids. V lost 1 base to trimming and J lost 6 bases, with 7 bases between them. This chain's CDR3 is CASSLGLINEQFF. In DNA form, the CDR3 reads TGTGCCAGCAGCTTAGGCCTGATCAATGAGCAGTTCTTC.

This clonotype was seen only a few times. The chain combines TRBV12-3 or TRBV12-4 with TRBJ2-3; D may be TRBD1 or TRBD2 (6 bases each). V gave up 5 bases and J gave up 4 bases, with 13 bases separating them. The CDR3 loop spans 14 amino acids. Written as DNA, the CDR3 is TGTGCCAGCAGTAAAGGGGGGAGATCAGATACGCAGTATTTT. It translates to CASSKGGRSDTQYF.

This clonotype was seen ten or more times. The chain links TRBV11-3 to TRBJ2-1, with D possibly being TRBD1 or TRBD2 (5 bases each). The CDR3 runs 12 residues. CDR1 is SGHNT and CDR2 is YENEEA in the germline V gene. Trimming removed 5 bases from V and 5 bases from J, with 7 bases in between. The CDR3: CASSQGDNEQFF. As DNA, the CDR3 is TGTGCCAGCAGCCAGGGAGACAATGAGCAGTTCTTC.

This clonotype has only a few counts. A read error may explain this, as a much larger clone is one base away. The chain links TRBV7-9 to TRBJ2-4; no clear D. The germline V gene encodes CDR1 SEHNR and CDR2 FQNEAQ (reference sequence). Trimming removed 1 base from V and 13 bases from J, with 11 bases in between. The CDR3 extends over 12 amino acids. The CDR3 spells CASSLGFNEQYF. The CDR3 nucleotides are TGTGCCAGCAGCTTAGGGTTTAATGAGCAGTACTTC.

The gene calls are TRBV19 and TRBJ1-2; D might be TRBD1 (5 bases). Deletions cut 10 bases from V and 4 bases from J, with 19 bases between. Germline V lookup: CDR1 LNHDA, CDR2 SQIVND (reference sequence). This CDR3 region has 14 residues. In nucleotides, the CDR3 is TGTGCCATTTCCCGGGACCCCCGAGGCTATGGCTACACCTTC. Protein product: CAISRDPRGYGYTF.

Details on this clonotype: The germline gene is not matched at one end of the junction; a read error may be the cause. The chain combines TRBV9 with TRBJ1-2; 9 nucleotides align to TRBD1. The CDR3 runs to 12 residues. Germline V gene lookup returns CDR1 SGDLS and CDR2 YYNGEE. CDR3 coding DNA: TGTGCCAGCAGCGCGGGACAGGGCAACCCTTTCTTC. This codes for CASSAGQGNPFF.

The sample holds a few counts of this clonotype. V usage is TRBV5-1 and J usage is TRBJ1-4; D gene uncertain. Trimming took off 2 bases at V and 7 bases at J, with 6 bases between the two ends. Germline-derived CDR1 and CDR2 are SGHRS and YFSETQ. The CDR3 covers 12 residues. The CDR3 DNA sequence: TGCGCCAGCAGCTTCAACCTTGAAAAACTGTTTTTT. Its translation is CASSFNLEKLFF.

The V call is TRBV7-8, the J call TRBJ2-7; TRBD1 might be the D (6 bases). This CDR3 comprises 18 residues. Trimming shortened V by 5 bases and J by 0 bases, and 23 bases separated the two germline ends. Germline CDR1 and CDR2: SGHVS and FQNEAQ. In nucleotides, the CDR3 is TGTGCCAGCAGCCCCCCAAGGACAGCCAAATCCAGCTCCTACGAGCAGTACTTC. Its protein is CASSPPRTAKSSSYEQYF.

Ten or more counts support this clonotype. J is TRBJ1-2 and V is TRBV7-9, with D perhaps TRBD1 (5 bases). Germline-derived CDR1 and CDR2 are SEHNR and FQNEAQ (reference sequence). This CDR3 comprises 13 residues. V was pared by 0 bases and J by 6 bases, with 8 bases between. The CDR3 reads CASSLAGADGYTF. CDR3 coding DNA: TGTGCCAGCAGCTTAGCCGGGGCCGATGGCTACACCTTC.